The 17 T cell receptor beta chains presented below share a single source sample, sequenced in a study of T cell changes during pregnancy in multiple sclerosis (dated by TCRdb to 2018 to 2020). The library came from the immunoSEQ multiplex PCR assay. TCRdb provides this immuneACCESS table in a form limited to in-frame rearrangements. Some clones are lacking; in checked studies, under half of them reflect an unresolved V gene, and why the rest are absent is not known. A total of around 19,000 clones appear in this sample, 88% of them only once. Approximately 7% of the sample comes from the top ten. Sequenced here: CD8+ T cells from peripheral blood mononuclear cells, sampled in the third trimester of pregnancy. The source is a female donor in good health, enrolled as a control in a pregnancy study.

The genes are TRBV7-3 and TRBJ2-1, with TRBD2 identical over 8 bases. The J segment lost 4 bases and the V segment lost 2 bases, leaving 1 base of the junction unmatched. CDR1 is SGHTA and CDR2 is FQGTGA in the germline V gene. The CDR3 totals 14 residues. CDR3: CASSLERGYNEQFF. The CDR3 DNA sequence: TGTGCCAGCAGCTTAGAGCGGGGGTACAATGAGCAGTTCTTC.

This chain links TRBV5-6 with TRBJ2-7, with 15 bases lining up with TRBD2. The junction had 7 bases not matched to a gene; V was cut back by 4 bases and J by 5 bases. The CDR3 is 16 residues long. Per the germline V gene, CDR1 is SGHDT and CDR2 is YYEEEE. The CDR3 coding sequence is TGTGCCAGCAGCAAGGGACTAGCGGGAGGATCGCACGAGCAGTACTTC. Translation gives CASSKGLAGGSHEQYF.

The V and J genes are TRBV9 and TRBJ2-7; TRBD2 matches at 8 bases. This CDR3 is built from 12 residues. J was trimmed by 6 bases and V by 4 bases; bases with no gene match: 3. From germline, CDR1 is SGDLS and CDR2 YYNGEE. The CDR3 spells CASSSTSGEQYF. The CDR3 DNA follows: TGTGCCAGCAGCTCCACTAGCGGCGAGCAGTACTTC.

The sample holds one count of this clone. The V call is TRBV15, the J call TRBJ1-1, with 7 bases aligning to TRBD1. Germline V gives CDR1 LNHNV, CDR2 YYDKDF (reference sequence). The CDR3 length is 11 residues. Trimming at V came to 8 bases and at J to 7 bases, leaving 4 bases not matched to a gene. As DNA, the CDR3 is TGTGCCACCCGAGACAGGGTTGAAGCTTTCTTT. It specifies CATRDRVEAFF.

Relative to its sample, this clone is medium-sized. This chain uses TRBV4-3 with TRBJ2-1; 10 positions agree with TRBD2. The ends lost 0 bases at V and 9 bases at J; junction bases unmatched: 11. The CDR3 has 17 amino acids. Germline V gene sequence: CDR1 LGHNA, CDR2 YSLEER. CDR3 nucleotides: TGCGCCAGCAGCCAAGATCTGCCTAGCGGGAGAATGAGTGAGCAGTTCTTC. Its translation: CASSQDLPSGRMSEQFF.

The chain employs TRBV30 and TRBJ2-4; D is possibly TRBD2 (5 bases). This CDR3 is built from 13 residues. Germline values: CDR1 GTSNPN, CDR2 SVGIG (reference sequence). V was clipped by 2 bases and J by 4 bases, with 9 bases between them. The CDR3 sequence is CAWSSSRKNIQYF. The DNA of the CDR3 is TGTGCCTGGAGTTCTAGCAGAAAAAACATTCAGTACTTC.

The V call is TRBV6-5, the J call TRBJ2-7; D not resolved. The CDR3 consists of 11 residues. CDR1 MNHEY and CDR2 SVGAGI come from the germline V gene. Between the trimmed V and J ends, which lost 4 bases and 3 bases, there was a span of 4 bases. This CDR3 reads CASSSNYEQYF. DNA for the CDR3: TGTGCCAGCAGTTCAAACTACGAGCAGTACTTC.

The table lists this clone with a few counts. The chain combines TRBV29-1 with TRBJ2-1; 8 bases map to TRBD2. Trimming took 1 base from V and 5 from J; bases not matched to a gene: 10. The CDR3 loop spans 16 amino acids. Germline loops: CDR1 SQVTM, CDR2 ANQGSEA. In DNA, the CDR3 is TGCAGCGTTGAAGGATTCGGGACTAGTGCCGACAATGAGCAGTTCTTC. Translated: CSVEGFGTSADNEQFF.

As DNA, the CDR3 is TGTGCCAGTAGTATAGACATTCACAATGAGCAGTTCTTC. It translates to CASSIDIHNEQFF. This rearrangement joins TRBV19 to TRBJ2-1; D remains unclear. Germline V lookup: CDR1 LNHDA, CDR2 SQIVND (reference sequence). The V end lost 0 bases, the J end lost 5 bases, and 5 bases lay between the germline ends. This CDR3 has 13 amino acids.

The gene calls are TRBV28 and TRBJ2-5; weak D call: TRBD1 (6 bases). V shed 7 bases and J shed 5 bases, with 20 bases lying between them. This CDR3 is built from 15 residues. Per germline, CDR1 MDHEN and CDR2 SYDVKM. The CDR3 here is CASNRGQNWRETQYF. In nucleotides, the CDR3 is TGTGCCAGCAATAGGGGACAAAACTGGAGGGAGACCCAGTACTTC.

This clone was observed once. This sequence joins TRBV28 and TRBJ2-5; 8 bases map to TRBD2. CDR1 is MDHEN and CDR2 is SYDVKM in the germline V gene. The junction had 3 bases not matched to a gene; V was cut back by 2 bases and J by 1 base. CDR3 size: 15 residues. CDR3 in amino acids: CASSLNREGQETQYF. The CDR3 DNA follows: TGTGCCAGCAGTTTAAACCGGGAGGGCCAAGAGACCCAGTACTTC.

This sequence joins TRBV11-3 and TRBJ2-7; TRBD1 might be the D (6 bases). The germline CDR1 and CDR2 sequences are SGHNT and YENEEA. V was shortened by 4 bases and J by 5 bases, with 15 bases between the two germline ends. The CDR3 is made up of 14 amino acids. In nucleotides, the CDR3 is TGTGCCAGCAGCTCACTGGGGGCTCTCGACGAGCAGTACTTC. It is translated as CASSSLGALDEQYF.

This chain links TRBV29-1 with TRBJ2-1, with TRBD1 as a possible D gene (6 bases). Germline values: CDR1 SQVTM, CDR2 ANQGSEA. CDR3 length: 14 residues. V lost 6 bases, J lost 6 bases, and 18 bases lay in between. CDR3 bases: TGCAGCGTCAATACAGGGTTTTCCCTCAATGAGCAGTTCTTC. Residues: CSVNTGFSLNEQFF.

The chain employs TRBV18 and TRBJ2-7, with D perhaps matching TRBD2 (5 bases). The CDR3 is 13 amino acids. The V and J ends lost 3 bases and 3 bases respectively, with 9 bases between them. Per germline, CDR1 KGHSH and CDR2 LQKENI. CDR3 nucleotides: TGTGCCAGCTCACCTCCCGGGAACTACGAGCAGTACTTC. Translated, it gives CASSPPGNYEQYF.

V usage is TRBV4-2 and J usage is TRBJ2-5, with 12 bases identical to TRBD2. Germline CDR1 and CDR2: LGHNA and YNFKEQ. Unmatched junction bases numbered 6, after V lost 3 bases and J lost 4 bases. This CDR3 region has 16 residues. The CDR3, as DNA: TGTGCCAGCAGCCACCGGACTAGCGGGGACTTAGAGACCCAGTACTTC. It specifies CASSHRTSGDLETQYF.

V gene TRBV7-2 combines with J gene TRBJ2-5; 8 positions agree with TRBD2. The germline CDR1 and CDR2 sequences are SGHTA and FQGNSA. Trimming at V came to 1 base and at J to 5 bases, leaving 3 bases not matched to a gene. The CDR3 consists of 14 residues. The CDR3 is CASSLVTGGETQYF. The CDR3 nucleotides read TGTGCCAGCAGCTTAGTGACGGGAGGGGAGACCCAGTACTTC.

V gene TRBV11-3 combines with J gene TRBJ2-3, with 11 bases lining up with TRBD2. Germline trimming cut 1 base from V and 6 bases from J; bases unmatched to any gene: 6. Germline V gene data show CDR1 as SGHNT and CDR2 as YENEEA. There are 16 residues in the CDR3. The CDR3 sequence is CASSLGLAGRPDTQYF. The CDR3 DNA reads TGTGCCAGCAGCTTAGGACTAGCGGGGCGCCCGGATACGCAGTATTTT.